These 15 T cell receptor beta chains were sequenced from one sample in a study of T cell changes during pregnancy in multiple sclerosis. The repertoire was sequenced with immunoSEQ multiplex PCR; TCRdb's copy has only in-frame clones and lacks some. The sample lists tens of thousands of clones; over 90% were seen once. The starting material was peripheral blood, obtained in the first trimester of pregnancy. Source of these receptors: a female donor with multiple sclerosis, enrolled in a pregnancy study.

The J gene is TRBJ1-2, the V gene TRBV9, with D perhaps matching TRBD1 (5 bases). Trimming stripped 0 bases from V and 0 bases from J, with 12 bases between. Germline V lookup: CDR1 SGDLS, CDR2 YYNGEE. The CDR3 is made up of 16 amino acids. CDR3 region: CASSVAGGISNYGYTF. The CDR3 DNA follows: TGTGCCAGCAGCGTAGCTGGGGGGATATCTAACTATGGCTACACCTTC.

The V and J genes are TRBV4-3 and TRBJ2-5; D is perhaps TRBD2 (6 bases). Trimming cost V 0 bases and J 5 bases, with 25 bases left between them. Germline CDR1 is LGHNA and CDR2 is YSLEER. The CDR3 contains 19 residues. The CDR3 coding sequence is TGCGCCAGCAGCCAAGAAACAGGAGGGACTTGGGGGGTCCGGGAGACCCAGTACTTC. Translating it yields CASSQETGGTWGVRETQYF.

V usage is TRBV6-5 and J usage is TRBJ2-7; 10 bases are shared with TRBD2. Germline V gene sequence: CDR1 MNHEY, CDR2 SVGAGI. The V gene end was trimmed by 0 bases and the J gene end by 3 bases; junction bases not matched to a gene: 2. The CDR3 loop spans 15 amino acids. The CDR3 protein is CASSYSPSGGYEQYF. The DNA for the CDR3 is TGTGCCAGCAGTTACTCGCCTAGCGGGGGCTACGAGCAGTACTTC.

The J gene is TRBJ1-4, the V gene TRBV19, with D unresolved. The germline V gene encodes CDR1 LNHDA and CDR2 SQIVND (reference sequence). Trimming stripped 8 bases from V and 5 bases from J, with 9 bases between. CDR3 length: 12 amino acids. CDR3 region: CASRQGNEKLFF. CDR3 DNA sequence: TGTGCCAGTCGACAAGGCAATGAAAAACTGTTTTTT.

V usage is TRBV19 and J usage is TRBJ1-1; 7 bases line up with TRBD1. This CDR3 is built from 14 residues. The germline CDR1 and CDR2 sequences are LNHDA and SQIVND (reference sequence). J gave up 4 bases and V 3 bases, and 5 bases lay outside the gene matches. The CDR3 DNA is TGTGCCAGTAGTATGCGCAGGGGGACCACTGAAGCTTTCTTT. It encodes CASSMRRGTTEAFF.

The chain uses TRBV5-8 and TRBJ1-6, with 9 bases lining up with TRBD1. The CDR3 consists of 19 residues. Germline-derived CDR1 and CDR2 are SGHTS and YDEGEE. V shed 4 bases and J 0 bases; nucleotides not matched to a gene: 11. For the CDR3, the DNA is TGTGCCAGCAGCCAAGAGGCGGGACAGGGTGCCTCCTATAATTCACCCCTCCACTTT. This gives the protein CASSQEAGQGASYNSPLHF.

CDR3 in amino acids: CASSIWGETEAFF. The DNA of the CDR3 is TGTGCCAGTAGTATTTGGGGAGAGACTGAAGCTTTCTTT. V and J are TRBV19 and TRBJ1-1; the D is unclear. Trimming stripped 3 bases from V and 5 bases from J, with 10 bases between. Germline CDR1 reads LNHDA; CDR2 reads SQIVND (reference sequence). This CDR3 has 13 residues.

The chain couples TRBV9 to TRBJ2-2, with 15 bases matching TRBD2. Germline CDR1 and CDR2: SGDLS and YYNGEE. CDR3 size: 17 residues. J was trimmed by 5 bases and V by 5 bases; bases with no gene match: 7. The DNA of the CDR3 is TGTGCCAGCAGGAGGACTAGCGGGGGGGCGGGTACCGGGGAGCTGTTTTTT. Amino acid sequence: CASRRTSGGAGTGELFF.

The rearrangement links TRBV21-1 to TRBJ2-7; TRBD1, the table's D call, lacks a check against the DNA. TRBV21-1 is a recognized pseudogene. The CDR3 covers 14 residues. CDR3 in DNA: TGTGCCAGCAGCCAATGGGACAGGACGAGCGAGCAGTACTTC. It encodes CASSQWDRTSEQYF.

This clone was seen just once. V gene TRBV11-2 combines with J gene TRBJ1-6; the D gene is possibly TRBD1 (5 bases). The CDR3 has 14 amino acids. Trimming removed 6 bases at V and 6 bases at J, with 12 bases between. In germline, CDR1 is SGHAT, CDR2 FQNNGV. The CDR3 nucleotides are TGTGCCAGCAGGGAACCACAGGTTAATTCACCCCTCCACTTT. Translation: CASREPQVNSPLHF. The entire variable domain, with the rest obtained from reference TRBV11-2 and TRBJ1-6, is as follows: EAGVAQSPRYKIIEKRQSVAFWCNPISGHATLYWYQQILGQGPKLLIQFQNNGVVDDSQLPKDRFSAERLKGVDSTLKIQPAKLEDSAVYLCASREPQVNSPLHFGNGTRLTVT.

The rearrangement links TRBV19 to TRBJ1-6; 7 bases are a match to TRBD1. There are 13 residues in the CDR3. Germline V CDR1 and CDR2: LNHDA, SQIVND (reference sequence). Trimming cost V 5 bases and J 9 bases; bases outside gene matches: 4. The CDR3 spells CASSLDRVSPLHF. CDR3 DNA sequence: TGTGCCAGTAGTCTCGACAGGGTTTCACCCCTCCACTTT.

This chain uses TRBV2 with TRBJ2-3; perhaps TRBD2 as D (7 bases). Germline V gene lookup returns CDR1 SNHLY and CDR2 FYNNEI. The V gene lost 3 bases and the J gene lost 2 bases, with 12 bases spanning the gap. This CDR3 spans 15 amino acids. The DNA for the CDR3 is TGTGCCAGCAGTGATGGGCGGGGGCCCACAGATACGCAGTATTTT. Protein product: CASSDGRGPTDTQYF. The full variable domain, completed using reference TRBV2 and TRBJ2-3, is EPEVTQTPSHQVTQMGQEVILRCVPISNHLYFYWYRQILGQKVEFLVSFYNNEISEKSEIFDDQFSVERPDGSNFTLKIRSTKLEDSAMYFCASSDGRGPTDTQYFGPGTRLTVL.

The chain links TRBV2 to TRBJ1-1; possibly TRBD1 for D (6 bases). CDR3 length: 16 residues. The ends were cut back, 4 bases at V and 3 bases at J, with 18 bases in the middle. CDR1 is SNHLY, CDR2 FYNNEI, per germline. CDR3 in amino acids: CASSAGSGVLYTEAFF. CDR3 coding DNA: TGTGCCAGCAGTGCGGGGTCAGGGGTACTTTACACTGAAGCTTTCTTT.

The rearrangement joins TRBV7-8 to TRBJ1-1; TRBD1 agrees at 7 bases. CDR1 and CDR2 from the germline V gene are SGHVS and FQNEAQ. After removal of 2 bases from V and 5 bases from J, the junction contained 8 bases not matched to a gene. The CDR3 totals 15 residues. The CDR3 nucleotides read TGTGCCAGCAGCTTACAGACAGGGCAAAGGACTGAAGCTTTCTTT. It encodes CASSLQTGQRTEAFF.

The table lists this clone with a count of one. The chain uses TRBV9 and TRBJ2-5, with 8 nucleotides matching TRBD1. The V and J ends lost 2 bases and 4 bases, in that order; junction bases with no gene match: 10. The length of the CDR3 is 16 residues. Germline lookup yields CDR1 SGDLS and CDR2 YYNGEE. CDR3 protein: CASSVGTGGNRETQYF. The CDR3 nucleotides read TGTGCCAGCAGCGTGGGTACAGGGGGTAACCGAGAGACCCAGTACTTC.